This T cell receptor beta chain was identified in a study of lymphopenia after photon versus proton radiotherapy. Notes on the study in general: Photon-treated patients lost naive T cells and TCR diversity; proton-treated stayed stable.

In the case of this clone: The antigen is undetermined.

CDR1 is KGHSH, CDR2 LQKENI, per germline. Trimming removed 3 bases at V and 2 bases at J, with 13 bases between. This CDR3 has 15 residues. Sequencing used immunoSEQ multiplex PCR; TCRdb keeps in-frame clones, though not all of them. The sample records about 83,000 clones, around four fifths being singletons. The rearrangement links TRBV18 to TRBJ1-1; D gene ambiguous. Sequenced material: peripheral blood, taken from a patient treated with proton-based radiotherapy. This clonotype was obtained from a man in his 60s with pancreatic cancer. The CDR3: CASSPNTAANTEAFF. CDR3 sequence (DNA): TGTGCCAGCTCACCCAACACGGCGGCTAACACTGAAGCTTTCTTT.